Listed below are T cell receptor beta chains from one sample, sequenced in a study of molecular identifiers for immune sequencing clone quantification. One entry per CDR3 protein, called by TCRdb with MiXCR from the PCR reads. The table records approximately 500,000 distinct CDR3 sequences, about a fifth of them present only once. Sequenced material: naive CD8+ T cells from blood, with Jurkat cell RNA spiked in. The receptors here all came from a human donor in good health. Some libraries in this study had Jurkat cell RNA spiked in. Both conserved end residues are part of each CDR3. A D gene is named only where the DNA matches it firmly. Size is stated for part of the rows, as once, few or many counts, or as a class when the clone is expanded.

TRBJ1-1 | few | - | TRBV29-1 | CSAAPQNTEAFF | TGCAGCGCCGCCCCCCAGAACACTGAAGCTTTCTTT
TRBJ2-6 | - | - | TRBV15 | CATSNGAASGANVLTF | TGTGCCACCAGCAACGGGGCAGCATCTGGGGCCAACGTCCTGACTTTC
TRBJ2-3 | few | TRBD1 | TRBV4-3 | CASSPSGQGVYSGQYF | TGCGCCAGCAGCCCTTCAGGACAGGGAGTTTATTCTGGGCAGTATTTT
TRBJ1-2 | few | - | TRBV4-2 | CASSQEMGGQGYGYTF | TGTGCCAGCAGCCAAGAAATGGGGGGCCAGGGCTATGGCTACACCTTC
TRBJ2-3 | few | TRBD2 | TRBV27 | CASSTLAGALTDTQYF | TGTGCCAGCAGTACCTTAGCGGGGGCCCTCACAGATACGCAGTATTTT
TRBJ1-4 | many | - | TRBV30 | CATDSNEKLFF | TGTGCCACCGACAGTAATGAAAAACTGTTTTTT
TRBJ1-1 | few | - | TRBV7-6 | CASRPGGVISEAFF | TGTGCCAGCAGACCCGGGGGGGTTATTTCTGAAGCTTTCTTT
TRBJ2-7 | many | TRBD1 | TRBV7-9 | CASSHTGTGAHEQYF | TGTGCCAGCAGCCACACCGGGACAGGGGCCCACGAGCAGTACTTC
TRBJ2-2 | few | TRBD2 | TRBV7-9 | CASSLNPAGGPNTGELFF | TGTGCCAGCAGCTTAAATCCAGCGGGAGGTCCCAACACCGGGGAGCTGTTTTTT
TRBJ2-7 | - | - | TRBV12-3/TRBV12-4 | CASSSGGDIYEQYF | TGTGCCAGCAGTTCAGGCGGGGACATTTACGAGCAGTACTTC
TRBJ1-1 | many | - | TRBV5-1 | CASSTSRNTEAFF | TGCGCCAGCAGCACCAGCAGGAACACTGAAGCTTTCTTT
TRBJ1-5 | many | - | TRBV30 | CAWSLDGNQPQHF | TGTGCCTGGAGTTTGGACGGCAATCAGCCCCAGCATTTT
TRBJ2-4 | - | - | TRBV7-9 | CASSFTAGGELAKNIQYF | TGTGCCAGCAGCTTCACGGCTGGCGGGGAACTAGCCAAAAACATTCAGTACTTC
TRBJ2-5 | few | - | TRBV7-9 | CASSLFGRTNQETQYF | TGTGCCAGCAGCTTATTTGGACGGACGAACCAAGAGACCCAGTACTTC
TRBJ1-4 | few | - | TRBV11-2 | CASSFFTNEKLFF | TGTGCCAGCAGCTTTTTTACTAATGAAAAACTGTTTTTT
TRBJ1-1 | - | TRBD1 | TRBV20-1 | CSARPGQGAGDTEAFF | TGCAGTGCTAGACCGGGACAGGGGGCTGGGGACACTGAAGCTTTCTTT
TRBJ2-3 | few | - | TRBV25-1 | CASHDWDTQYF | TGTGCCAGCCACGATTGGGATACGCAGTATTTT